A selection of T cell receptor beta chains follows, all from one sample in a study of T-cell reconstitution after alpha-beta-depleted transplantation in children. MiXCR, applied by TCRdb to the PCR reads, yields one record per CDR3 protein. The table has approximately 240,000 distinct CDR3 sequences, about a tenth seen once. Sequencing used PBMCs, obtained before TCRalphabeta/CD19-depleted stem cell transplant. The origin of the receptors is a child less than two years old with acute myeloid leukemia, due to receive a stem cell transplant. Both conserved end residues are trimmed from each CDR3. The D gene is left open where the match is weak. Rows may omit the clone size; those that give it use once, few, many or a size class.

TRBD2	TRBV5-5	many	TRBJ2-7	ASSLGLAGEYEQY
-	TRBV20-1	-	TRBJ2-3	SAAKGGGNTQY
TRBD2	TRBV10-3	many	TRBJ2-7	AISELAGAYEQY
TRBD2	TRBV7-3	many	TRBJ2-1	ASSPTGLAGREQF
TRBD2	TRBV6-2/TRBV6-3	many	TRBJ2-7	ATAGTSAYEQY
-	TRBV9	-	TRBJ2-1	ASSVLSTPYYNEQF
-	TRBV5-1	few	TRBJ1-1	ASGVEGRTEAF
-	TRBV6-4	-	TRBJ2-2	ASSAAGGTWELF
-	TRBV20-1	many	TRBJ2-4	SANLGTPAEAVKNIQY
-	TRBV7-9	-	TRBJ2-1	ASSSSGPYNEQF
-	TRBV6-1	many	TRBJ1-2	ASSPIRNYGYT
TRBD1	TRBV20-1	many	TRBJ1-1	SASRQGSEAF
-	TRBV28	-	TRBJ2-7	ASSPQNRAYEQY
-	TRBV12-3/TRBV12-4	few	TRBJ2-1	ASRLLAGEQF
-	TRBV4-1	many	TRBJ1-5	ASSQDLSGGQPQH
-	TRBV7-3	many	TRBJ2-1	ASSRGGPGNEQF
-	TRBV19	few	TRBJ2-7	ASSPGIGWDEQY
-	TRBV5-5	many	TRBJ2-4	ASSLGDIQY
TRBD2	TRBV5-1	many	TRBJ2-1	ASSFNPSGGDNEQF
-	TRBV18	-	TRBJ2-7	ASSPSGYSYEQY
TRBD1	TRBV5-6	many	TRBJ2-1	ASSWRPRQGRYNEQF
TRBD1	TRBV5-1	many	TRBJ2-5	ASSLVGTGFGETQY
TRBD2	TRBV20-1	-	TRBJ2-3	CASKRGREGPSDTQY
-	TRBV11-2	many	TRBJ2-3	ASSLGLRRSGPDTQY
TRBD2	TRBV12-3/TRBV12-4	many	TRBJ2-2	ASSLAGARTGELF
-	TRBV5-1	many	TRBJ2-6	ASSPDGRGGANVLT
-	TRBV10-2	many	TRBJ2-3	ASSDPNLGVDTQY
TRBD1	TRBV11-3	many	TRBJ2-1	ASSPGFGQGFNEQF
TRBD2	TRBV11-2	many	TRBJ2-1	ASSLRVAGYNEQF
-	TRBV24-1	-	TRBJ1-2	ATSAPGLDYGYT
TRBD2	TRBV28	many	TRBJ2-2	ASSLWTSGSTGELF
TRBD2	TRBV3-1	few	TRBJ2-3	ASSKEGTSGATDTQY
-	TRBV2	many	TRBJ2-1	ASKGEWSYNEQF
-	TRBV11-1	many	TRBJ2-7	ASSLAIRGMQGRAESYEQY
-	TRBV7-2	many	TRBJ1-6	ASSSRGARMDSPLH
TRBD1	TRBV7-2	many	TRBJ1-1	ASSLTGVKVNTEAF
-	TRBV7-2	many	TRBJ1-1	ASTPGVLNTEAF